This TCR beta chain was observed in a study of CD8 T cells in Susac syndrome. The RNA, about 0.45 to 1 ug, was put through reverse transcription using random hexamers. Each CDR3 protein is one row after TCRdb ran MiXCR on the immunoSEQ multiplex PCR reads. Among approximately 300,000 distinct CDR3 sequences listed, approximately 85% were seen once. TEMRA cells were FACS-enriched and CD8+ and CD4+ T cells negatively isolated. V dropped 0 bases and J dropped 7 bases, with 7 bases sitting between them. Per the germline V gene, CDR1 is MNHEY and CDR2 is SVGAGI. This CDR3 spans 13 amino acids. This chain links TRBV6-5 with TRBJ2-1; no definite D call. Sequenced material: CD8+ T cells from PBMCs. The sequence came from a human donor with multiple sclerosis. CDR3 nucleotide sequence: TGTGCCAGCAGTTACTCGATAGAAAATGAGCAGTTCTTC. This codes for CASSYSIENEQFF.